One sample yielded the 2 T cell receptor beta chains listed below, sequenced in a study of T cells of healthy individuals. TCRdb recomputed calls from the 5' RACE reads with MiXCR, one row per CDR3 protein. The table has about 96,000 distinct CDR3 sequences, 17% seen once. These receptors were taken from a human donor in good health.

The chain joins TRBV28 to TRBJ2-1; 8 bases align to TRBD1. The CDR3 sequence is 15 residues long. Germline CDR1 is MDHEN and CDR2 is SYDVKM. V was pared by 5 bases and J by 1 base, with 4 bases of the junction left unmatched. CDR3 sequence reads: CASSQGQDSYNEQFF. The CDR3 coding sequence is TGTGCCAGCAGTCAGGGACAGGATTCCTACAATGAGCAGTTCTTC. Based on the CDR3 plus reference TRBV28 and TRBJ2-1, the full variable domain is DVKVTQSSRYLVKRTGEKVFLECVQDMDHENMFWYRQDPGLGLRLIYFSYDVKMKEKGDIPEGYSVSREKKERFSLILESASTNQTSMYLCASSQGQDSYNEQFFGPGTRLTVL.

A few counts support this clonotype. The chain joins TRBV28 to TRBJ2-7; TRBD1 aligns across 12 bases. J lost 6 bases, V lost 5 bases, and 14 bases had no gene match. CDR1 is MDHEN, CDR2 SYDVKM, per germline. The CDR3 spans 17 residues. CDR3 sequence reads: CASSTTYFRDRGPEQYF. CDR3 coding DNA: TGTGCCAGCAGTACCACATACTTCCGGGACAGGGGGCCCGAGCAGTACTTC.